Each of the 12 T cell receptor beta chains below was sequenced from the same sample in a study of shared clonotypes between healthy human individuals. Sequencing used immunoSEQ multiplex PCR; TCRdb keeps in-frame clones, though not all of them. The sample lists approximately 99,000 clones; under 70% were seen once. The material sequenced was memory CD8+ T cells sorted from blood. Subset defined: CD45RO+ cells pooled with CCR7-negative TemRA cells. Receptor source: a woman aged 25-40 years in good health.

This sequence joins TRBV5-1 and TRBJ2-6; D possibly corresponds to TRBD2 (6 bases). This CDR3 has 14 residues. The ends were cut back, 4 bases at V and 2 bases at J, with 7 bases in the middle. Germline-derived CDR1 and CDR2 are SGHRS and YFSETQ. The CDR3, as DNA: TGCGCCAGCAGCCGGGAGACTGGGGCCAACGTCCTGACTTTC. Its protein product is CASSRETGANVLTF.

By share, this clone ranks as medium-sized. CDR3 sequence: CASSLGGQSKETQYF. The CDR3 region has the DNA TGTGCCAGCAGCTTAGGGGGACAGTCCAAAGAGACCCAGTACTTC. The rearrangement uses TRBV11-2 and TRBJ2-5; 7 nucleotides match TRBD1. The V gene's germline CDR1 is SGHAT and CDR2 FQNNGV. The CDR3 runs to 15 residues. The J segment lost 3 bases and the V segment lost 1 base, leaving 5 bases of the junction unmatched.

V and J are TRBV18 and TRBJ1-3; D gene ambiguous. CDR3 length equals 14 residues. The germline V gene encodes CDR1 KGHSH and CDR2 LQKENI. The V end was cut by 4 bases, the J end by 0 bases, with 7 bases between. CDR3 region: CASSLDYSGNTIYF. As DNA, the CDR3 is TGTGCCAGCTCACTTGATTACTCTGGAAACACCATATATTTT.

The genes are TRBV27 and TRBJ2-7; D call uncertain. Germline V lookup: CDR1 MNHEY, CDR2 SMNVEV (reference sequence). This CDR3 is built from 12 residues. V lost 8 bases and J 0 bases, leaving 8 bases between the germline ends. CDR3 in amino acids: CASESSSYEQYF. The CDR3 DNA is TGTGCCAGCGAGAGTAGCTCCTACGAGCAGTACTTC.

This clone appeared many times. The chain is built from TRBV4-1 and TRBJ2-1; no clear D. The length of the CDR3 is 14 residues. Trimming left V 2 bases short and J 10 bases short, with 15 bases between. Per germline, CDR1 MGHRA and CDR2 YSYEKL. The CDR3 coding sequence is TGCGCCAGCAGCCAACACCCCAGCCGGGTCGAGCAGTTCTTC. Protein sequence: CASSQHPSRVEQFF.

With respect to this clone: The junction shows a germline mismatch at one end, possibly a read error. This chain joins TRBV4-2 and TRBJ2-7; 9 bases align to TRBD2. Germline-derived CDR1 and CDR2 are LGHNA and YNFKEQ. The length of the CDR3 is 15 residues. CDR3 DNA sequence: TGTACCAGCAGCCCCAAGGCGGGAGGGGCCTACGAGCAGTACTTC. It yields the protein CTSSPKAGGAYEQYF.

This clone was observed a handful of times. The CDR3 DNA reads TGTGCCACCCTGGGACTAGCGGGAGGGCCGGGCAATGAGCAGTTCTTC. This gives the protein CATLGLAGGPGNEQFF. This chain links TRBV7-9 with TRBJ2-1; 16 bases fit TRBD2. Trimming took 10 bases from V and 6 from J; bases not matched to a gene: 9. Looked up from germline, CDR1 is SEHNR and CDR2 is FQNEAQ (reference sequence). The CDR3 consists of 16 residues.

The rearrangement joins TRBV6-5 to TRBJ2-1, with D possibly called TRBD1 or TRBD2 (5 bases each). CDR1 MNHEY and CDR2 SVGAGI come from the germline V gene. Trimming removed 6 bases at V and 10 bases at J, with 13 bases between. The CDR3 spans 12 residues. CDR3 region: CASSRQSGEQFF. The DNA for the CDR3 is TGTGCCAGCAGCCGACAGTCGGGGGAGCAGTTCTTC.

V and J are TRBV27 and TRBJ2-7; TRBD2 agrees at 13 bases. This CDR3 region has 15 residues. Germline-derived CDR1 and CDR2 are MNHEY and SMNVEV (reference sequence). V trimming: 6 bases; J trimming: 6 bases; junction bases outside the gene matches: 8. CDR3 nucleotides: TGTGCCAGCAGATTACTAGCGGGAGGGTCGGGCGAGCAGTACTTC. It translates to CASRLLAGGSGEQYF.

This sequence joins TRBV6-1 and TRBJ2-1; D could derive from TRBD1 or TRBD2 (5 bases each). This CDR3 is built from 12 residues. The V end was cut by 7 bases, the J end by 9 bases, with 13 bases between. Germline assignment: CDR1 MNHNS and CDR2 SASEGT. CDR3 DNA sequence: TGTGCCAGCATCGGGACCACGGGTGAGCAGTTCTTC. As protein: CASIGTTGEQFF.

The CDR3 region is CASSSGQGGTTNEKLFF. The CDR3 nucleotides are TGTGCCAGCAGCTCCGGACAGGGCGGCACCACTAATGAAAAACTGTTTTTT. This sequence joins TRBV7-9 and TRBJ1-4; 8 bases align to TRBD1. V shed 4 bases and J 2 bases; nucleotides not matched to a gene: 9. Germline V gene sequence: CDR1 SEHNR, CDR2 FQNEAQ (reference sequence). The CDR3 has 17 residues. The whole variable domain, filled in from reference TRBV7-9 and TRBJ1-4, reads DTGVSQNPRHKITKRGQNVTFRCDPISEHNRLYWYRQTLGQGPEFLTYFQNEAQLEKSRLLSDRFSAERPKGSFSTLEIQRTEQGDSAMYLCASSSGQGGTTNEKLFFGSGTQLSVL.

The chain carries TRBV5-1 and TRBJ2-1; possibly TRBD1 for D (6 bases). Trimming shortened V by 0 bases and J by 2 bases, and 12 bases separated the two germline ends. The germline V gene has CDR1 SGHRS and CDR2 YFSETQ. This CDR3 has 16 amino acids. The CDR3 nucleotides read TGCGCCAGCAGCTTGGCCCTCGGGACACCCTACAATGAGCAGTTCTTC. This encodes CASSLALGTPYNEQFF.